These T cell receptor beta chains were read from a single sample in a study of CD8+ T cells in alopecia areata. The assay was immunoSEQ multiplex PCR, and TCRdb's table has in-frame clones only and misses some. The sample records some 130,000 clones, more than 45% being singletons. The sample in question was CD4+ T cells sorted from blood, obtained at week 4, from a patient treated with tofacitinib. The receptors here all came from a human donor with alopecia areata. Both conserved end residues are part of each CDR3. D genes are given only for firm matches. Part of the rows lack a size; the others show once, few, many or a class for expanded clones.

clone size	CDR3 length	J gene	D gene	V gene	CDR3 protein	CDR3 DNA
once	12	TRBJ1-1	NA	TRBV18	CASSPTGGEAFF	TGTGCCAGCTCGCCGACAGGAGGTGAAGCTTTCTTT
NA	17	TRBJ1-2	NA	TRBV7-6	CASADPRRAQSSYGYTF	TGTGCCAGTGCCGACCCTCGACGGGCACAATCCTCCTATGGCTACACCTTC
NA	14	TRBJ2-7	TRBD1	TRBV6-5	CASKRQGSIYEQYF	TGTGCCAGCAAGCGACAGGGTTCAATTTACGAGCAGTACTTC
NA	14	TRBJ1-2	TRBD1	TRBV27	CASSLTRQGYGYTF	TGTGCCAGCAGTTTAACTCGACAGGGCTATGGCTACACCTTC
NA	15	TRBJ2-7	TRBD1	TRBV4-1	CASSRPTGAAYEQYF	TGCGCCAGCAGCCGACCGACAGGGGCCGCCTACGAGCAGTACTTC
NA	12	TRBJ2-7	NA	TRBV6-5	CASSGQTYEQYF	TGTGCCAGCAGTGGACAGACCTACGAGCAGTACTTC
NA	17	TRBJ2-1	TRBD2	TRBV11-2	CASKGLAGVSTYNEQFF	TGTGCCAGCAAGGGACTAGCGGGAGTGTCCACCTACAATGAGCAGTTCTTC
NA	14	TRBJ1-5	NA	TRBV5-1	CASSFSGDNQPQHF	TGCGCCAGCAGCTTCTCAGGGGACAATCAGCCCCAGCATTTT
NA	16	TRBJ2-1	TRBD1	TRBV15	CATSRDGQGAGNEQFF	TGTGCCACCAGCAGAGATGGACAGGGGGCAGGGAATGAGCAGTTCTTC
NA	13	TRBJ2-2	NA	TRBV4-2	CASSQDATGELFF	TGTGCCAGCAGCCAAGACGCCACCGGGGAGCTGTTTTTT
NA	11	TRBJ1-1	NA	TRBV29-1	CSVSRVTEAFF	TGCAGCGTAAGTAGGGTCACTGAAGCTTTCTTT
few	14	TRBJ2-1	NA	TRBV30	CAWGGRTPPGEQFF	TGTGCCTGGGGTGGACGGACGCCCCCCGGGGAGCAGTTCTTC
NA	14	TRBJ2-5	NA	TRBV5-4	CASSSQTYQETQYF	TGTGCCAGCAGCTCGCAGACGTACCAAGAGACCCAGTACTTC
NA	13	TRBJ2-7	NA	TRBV29-1	CSVGYDRTYKQYF	TGCAGCGTTGGCTACGACAGAACCTACAAGCAGTACTTC
NA	11	TRBJ2-7	NA	TRBV5-1	CASSLEGPQYF	TGCGCCAGCAGCTTGGAGGGCCCGCAGTACTTC
few	14	TRBJ1-1	NA	TRBV5-1	CASSLVVGVTEAFF	TGCGCCAGCAGCTTGGTTGTAGGGGTCACTGAAGCTTTCTTT